This is a list of T cell receptor beta chains from one sample in a study of blood T cells in healthy people across ages. TCRdb redid the calling of the 5' RACE reads with MiXCR, one entry per CDR3 protein. The data show hundreds of thousands of distinct CDR3 sequences, with 52% seen just once and about 13% held by the top ten. Sequenced: blood. The receptor set was obtained from a woman of 80 years or more in good health. CDR3s include the opening cysteine and the closing phenylalanine or tryptophan. The D gene is left open where the match is weak. The size of a clone is reported for some rows only, either as once, few or many, or as a class for expanded clones.

j_call d_call clone_size v_call cdr3_nt cdr3_aa
TRBJ2-3 . once TRBV20-1 TGCAGTGCTGGTTCGGGAGTCGGGACAGATACGCAGTATTTT CSAGSGVGTDTQYF
TRBJ1-4 . few TRBV5-1 TGCGCCAGCAGCTTGGTGGCTATGGGTAATGAAAAACTGTTTTTT CASSLVAMGNEKLFF
TRBJ2-4 . . TRBV27 TGTGCCGGCAGTAGCCCCGGGGGCTCGAGAGTCAACATTCAGTACTTC CAGSSPGGSRVNIQYF
TRBJ2-5 . . TRBV5-1 TGCGCCAGCAGCTCGCAACCCGGACAGAAAGAGACCCAGTACTTC CASSSQPGQKETQYF
TRBJ2-7 . many TRBV2 TGTGCCAGCAGTGCGACAGTCCCAGAGCAGTACTTC CASSATVPEQYF
TRBJ2-7 TRBD2 . TRBV20-1 TGCAGTGCTAGGAGACTAGCGGGGGGGCGCGAGCAGTACTTC CSARRLAGGREQYF
TRBJ2-7 . . TRBV27 TGTGCCAGCACCGGGTCCCCCAGGGGGGCCAACTACGAGCAGTACTTC CASTGSPRGANYEQYF
TRBJ2-7 TRBD1 . TRBV7-9 TGTGCCAGCAGCCCATCGACAGGGATAGGCAATGAGCAGTACTTC CASSPSTGIGNEQYF
TRBJ1-1 . . TRBV29-1 TGCAGCGTTGACGGGTCTGAAGCTTTCTTT CSVDGSEAFF
TRBJ2-3 TRBD1 many TRBV20-1 TGCAGTGCCCCCGGGACAGGGCTCGATACGCAGTATTTT CSAPGTGLDTQYF
TRBJ2-1 . . TRBV28 TGTGCCAGCAGTGTTGGGGGAGGTGGCTACAGTGAGCAGTTCTTC CASSVGGGGYSEQFF
TRBJ2-5 . . TRBV29-1 TGCAGCGCTGCCGCGAAACAGGAATCGCAAGAGACCCAGTACTTC CSAAAKQESQETQYF
TRBJ2-5 TRBD2 many TRBV12-3/TRBV12-4 TGTGCCAGCAGTCCCGGGACTAGCGGGACCCAGTACTTC CASSPGTSGTQYF
TRBJ2-5 TRBD2 few TRBV15 TGTGCCACCAGCGACTTTGCGGGGGAGGCCCAGTACTTC CATSDFAGEAQYF
TRBJ2-2 . . TRBV6-5 TGTGCCAGCAGAGCAAGGAGCGCCGGGGAGCTGTTTTTT CASRARSAGELFF
TRBJ2-1 . few TRBV5-1 TGCGCCAGCAGCTTGGTAGGGGCTTACAATGAGCAGTTCTTC CASSLVGAYNEQFF
TRBJ2-3 . . TRBV18 TGTGCCAGCTCTCCGGACCAGGGGGATACGCAGTATTTT CASSPDQGDTQYF
TRBJ1-1 . once TRBV20-1 TGCAGTGCTAGAGACTTCTACATGAACACTGAAGCTTTCTTT CSARDFYMNTEAFF
TRBJ2-6 . few TRBV28 TGTGCCAGCATCCCAGGGGGGATCTCTGGGGCCAACGTCCTGACTTTC CASIPGGISGANVLTF
TRBJ2-3 . many TRBV7-8 TGTGCCAGCAGACATGGTGGCACAGATACGCAGTATTTT CASRHGGTDTQYF